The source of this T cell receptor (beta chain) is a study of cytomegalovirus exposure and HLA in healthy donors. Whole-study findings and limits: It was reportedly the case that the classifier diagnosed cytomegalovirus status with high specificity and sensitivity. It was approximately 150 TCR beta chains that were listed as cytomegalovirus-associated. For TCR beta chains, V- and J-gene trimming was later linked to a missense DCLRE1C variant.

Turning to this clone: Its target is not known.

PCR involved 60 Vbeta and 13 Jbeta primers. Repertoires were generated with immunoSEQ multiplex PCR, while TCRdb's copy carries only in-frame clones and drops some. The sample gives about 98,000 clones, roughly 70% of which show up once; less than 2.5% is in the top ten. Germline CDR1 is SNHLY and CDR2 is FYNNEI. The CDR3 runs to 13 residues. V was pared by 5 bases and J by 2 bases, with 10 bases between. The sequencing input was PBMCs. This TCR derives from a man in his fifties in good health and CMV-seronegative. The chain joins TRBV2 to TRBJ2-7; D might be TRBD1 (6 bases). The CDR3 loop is CASSYRETYEQYF. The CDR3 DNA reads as TGTGCCAGCAGTTACAGGGAAACCTACGAGCAGTACTTC.